This passage covers 16 T cell receptor beta chains from one sample sequenced in a study of cytomegalovirus exposure and HLA in healthy donors. PCR was performed using 60 Vbeta and 13 Jbeta primers. Clones were sequenced by immunoSEQ multiplex PCR, and TCRdb holds only the in-frame ones, with some missing. The data hold 150,000 to 200,000 clones, with about three quarters observed a single time. The source material was PBMCs. All receptors come from a young man in good health and CMV-seronegative.

This clone was counted a few times. The CDR3 bases are TGTGCCAGCAGCCCGGGGGGGATGGACGAGCAGTACTTC. This gives the protein CASSPGGMDEQYF. This chain joins TRBV7-3 and TRBJ2-7; 8 bases line up with TRBD2. Germline V CDR1 and CDR2: SGHTA, FQGTGA. The CDR3 consists of 13 residues. V dropped 5 bases and J dropped 5; count of bases not matched to a gene: 5.

The V gene is TRBV7-9, the J gene TRBJ1-1; D is undetermined. Germline CDR1 SEHNR, CDR2 FQNEAQ (reference sequence). This CDR3 region has 15 residues. V was shortened by 0 bases and J by 4 bases, with 12 bases between the two germline ends. CDR3 in DNA: TGTGCCAGCAGCTTAGCGCCCGGCCGGGGCACTGAAGCTTTCTTT. Its translation is CASSLAPGRGTEAFF.

The CDR3 loop is CASSLKTGGNTEAFF. The DNA of the CDR3 is TGTGCCAGCAGCTTAAAGACAGGGGGCAACACTGAAGCTTTCTTT. The V and J genes are TRBV27 and TRBJ1-1; TRBD1 matches 10 bases. Germline CDR1 is MNHEY and CDR2 is SMNVEV (reference sequence). V was pared by 6 bases and J by 2 bases, with 6 bases of the junction left unmatched. There are 15 residues in the CDR3.

This clone was recorded a few times. V usage is TRBV28 and J usage is TRBJ1-5; D not resolved. V lost 6 bases and J 0 bases, leaving 9 bases between the germline ends. Germline V gene data show CDR1 as MDHEN and CDR2 as SYDVKM. This CDR3 is built from 14 residues. The CDR3 protein is CASSRDNSNQPQHF. The CDR3 DNA is TGTGCCAGCAGCCGTGACAATAGCAATCAGCCCCAGCATTTT.

This clone came up once. The chain employs TRBV9 and TRBJ1-4, with 7 positions matching TRBD1. After removal of 4 bases from V and 8 bases from J, the junction contained 8 bases not matched to a gene. This CDR3 spans 14 amino acids. Germline V gene lookup returns CDR1 SGDLS and CDR2 YYNGEE. CDR3 sequence: CASSPGDSREKLFF. In nucleotides, the CDR3 is TGTGCCAGCAGCCCAGGGGACAGTCGAGAAAAACTGTTTTTT. Full variable domain (rest looked up from reference TRBV9 and TRBJ1-4): DSGVTQTPKHLITATGQRVTLRCSPRSGDLSVYWYQQSLDQGLQFLIQYYNGEERAKGNILERFSAQQFPDLHSELNLSSLELGDSALYFCASSPGDSREKLFFGSGTQLSVL.

This chain connects TRBV7-9 to TRBJ2-7, with no clear D. The CDR3 length is 13 residues. Germline CDR1 reads SEHNR; CDR2 reads FQNEAQ (reference sequence). The germline V and J ends were trimmed by 2 bases and 2 bases, with 7 bases remaining between them. In DNA form, the CDR3 reads TGTGCCAGCAGCTTACCAGGTACCTACGAGCAGTACTTC. It translates to CASSLPGTYEQYF.

DNA for the CDR3: TGTGCCGGGATGCTAAACACTGAAGCTTTCTTT. It specifies CAGMLNTEAFF. The chain is built from TRBV30 and TRBJ1-1; D remains unclear. The germline gives CDR1 GTSNPN, CDR2 SVGIG (reference sequence). The CDR3 consists of 11 residues. The germline V and J ends were trimmed by 8 bases and 2 bases, with 9 bases remaining between them.

The chain is built from TRBV6-6 and TRBJ2-1, with 9 bases that match TRBD2. The CDR3 is 14 residues long. The germline V gene has CDR1 MNHNY and CDR2 SVGAGI (reference sequence). The V gene end was trimmed by 2 bases and the J gene end by 5 bases; junction bases not matched to a gene: 1. The CDR3 sequence: CASSYRGRDNEQFF. The CDR3 DNA reads as TGTGCCAGCAGTTACCGCGGGAGGGACAATGAGCAGTTCTTC.

The sample holds a few counts of this clone. The chain is built from TRBV6-1 and TRBJ2-5; TRBD2 agrees at 11 bases. CDR3 length: 17 residues. CDR1 and CDR2 from the germline V gene are MNHNS and SASEGT. J was trimmed by 7 bases and V by 2 bases; bases with no gene match: 12. The CDR3 protein is CASSETTSGVRGGTQYF. DNA for the CDR3: TGTGCCAGCAGTGAAACGACTAGCGGGGTTCGTGGTGGGACCCAGTACTTC.

J is TRBJ1-5 and V is TRBV2, with D perhaps TRBD1 (6 bases). Trimming took off 1 base at V and 6 bases at J, with 10 bases between the two ends. This CDR3 comprises 14 residues. Germline V CDR1 and CDR2: SNHLY, FYNNEI. The CDR3 DNA is TGTGCCAGCAGTGAAGGAGGGGGTGGTCAGCCCCAGCATTTT. Translated, it gives CASSEGGGGQPQHF.

The V gene is TRBV27, the J gene TRBJ1-5; no clear D. V shed 4 bases and J shed 7 bases, with 17 bases lying between them. CDR3 length: 15 residues. In germline, CDR1 is MNHEY, CDR2 SMNVEV (reference sequence). CDR3 sequence reads: CASSSLSFPLQPQHF. The CDR3 region has the DNA TGTGCCAGCAGTTCTCTAAGCTTCCCCTTACAGCCCCAGCATTTT.

This clone occurred a few times. The rearrangement joins TRBV5-4 to TRBJ2-5; 12 bases line up with TRBD1. Germline CDR1 and CDR2: SGHNT and YYREEE (reference sequence). With 4 bases clipped from V and 5 bases from J, the junction kept 12 bases outside the gene matches. The CDR3 runs to 17 residues. The CDR3 DNA reads as TGTGCCAGCAGCCCTAACTTCGGGACAGGGGGCGGGGAGACCCAGTACTTC. It codes for CASSPNFGTGGGETQYF.

V gene TRBV9 combines with J gene TRBJ2-7; TRBD2 matches 9 bases. This CDR3 region has 14 residues. Germline V gene lookup returns CDR1 SGDLS and CDR2 YYNGEE. With V trimmed by 4 bases and J by 5 bases, 7 bases remained unmatched. CDR3 in DNA: TGTGCCAGCAGCCCGATAGCGGGAGTGGACGAGCAGTACTTC. Its translation is CASSPIAGVDEQYF.

In the case of this clone: One end of the junction varies from germline; a read error may be responsible. This sample includes further DNA sequences coding for the same CDR3. This chain uses TRBV4-1 with TRBJ2-1; 14 bases agree with TRBD2. The CDR3 contains 16 residues. Per the germline V gene, CDR1 is MGHRA and CDR2 is YSYEKL. In DNA form, the CDR3 reads TGCGCCAGCAGCCAACCGGGACTAGCGGGAGCACATGAACAGTTCTTC. This gives the protein CASSQPGLAGAHEQFF.

This chain connects TRBV28 to TRBJ2-7, with 7 bases identical to TRBD2. The CDR3 has 15 amino acids. The V gene's germline CDR1 is MDHEN and CDR2 SYDVKM. V shed 2 bases and J 9 bases; nucleotides not matched to a gene: 13. The CDR3 DNA reads as TGTGCCAGCAGTTTAGGGCCAAGGGGAGGGTTAGGGCAGTACTTC. This sequence encodes CASSLGPRGGLGQYF.

Note on this clone: At one end the junction does not follow the germline gene, possibly because of a read error. The gene calls are TRBV4-1 and TRBJ1-3; no reliable D call. From germline, CDR1 is MGHRA and CDR2 YSYEKL. There are 17 residues in the CDR3. CDR3 protein: CASSEDFWRVSGNTIYF. DNA for the CDR3: TGCGCCAGCAGCGAAGACTTCTGGAGGGTCTCTGGAAACACCATATATTTT.